The next 10 T cell receptor beta chains were all read from a single sample in a study of blood T cells in healthy people across ages. Next came a second PCR, run for about 7 to 12 cycles, which used a sample-barcoded 5' primer along with a J-beta primer mix. One entry per CDR3 protein, called by TCRdb with MiXCR from the 5' RACE reads. Seen here are 890,000 or so distinct CDR3 sequences, approximately 65% observed once, and the top ten hold about 30%. Sequencing used blood. Receptors were obtained from a man under 40 in good health.

The sample holds a few counts of this clonotype. The chain recombines TRBV7-8 with TRBJ2-5; D possibly matches TRBD1 or TRBD2 (5 bases each). The CDR3 spans 14 residues. Germline CDR1 reads SGHVS; CDR2 reads FQNEAQ. Trimming took off 1 base at V and 4 bases at J, with 10 bases between the two ends. The CDR3 DNA sequence: TGTGCCAGCAGCTTAGTAAGGGACCGAGAGACCCAGTACTTC. As protein: CASSLVRDRETQYF.

This clonotype was observed a single time. This chain joins TRBV20-1 and TRBJ2-2; a possible D gene is TRBD2 (6 bases). The germline V and J ends were trimmed by 5 bases and 1 base, with 17 bases remaining between them. This CDR3 comprises 16 residues. CDR1 is DFQATT, CDR2 SNEGSKA, per germline (reference sequence). This CDR3 is CSASELGGENTGELFF. CDR3 sequence (DNA): TGCAGTGCTTCCGAGCTGGGGGGAGAGAACACCGGGGAGCTGTTTTTT.

J is TRBJ1-5 and V is TRBV4-2, with a possible D match to TRBD1 (6 bases). V was clipped by 2 bases and J by 5 bases, with 16 bases between them. Germline V CDR1 and CDR2: LGHNA, YNFKEQ. This CDR3 contains 16 residues. CDR3 loop: CASSQHRERFDQPQHF. The CDR3 region has the DNA TGTGCCAGCAGCCAACACAGGGAAAGGTTCGATCAGCCCCAGCATTTT.

The chain has TRBV30 and TRBJ1-2; D is possibly TRBD1 (5 bases). Trimming left V 3 bases short and J 0 bases short, with 11 bases between. There are 14 residues in the CDR3. The V gene's germline CDR1 is GTSNPN and CDR2 SVGIG (reference sequence). As DNA, the CDR3 is TGTGCCTGGAGGGCAGGGATAACTAACTATGGCTACACCTTC. Amino acid sequence: CAWRAGITNYGYTF. Full variable domain (outside the CDR3, taken from reference TRBV30 and TRBJ1-2): SQTIHQWPATLVQPVGSPLSLECTVEGTSNPNLYWYRQAAGRGLQLLFYSVGIGQISSEVPQNLSASRPQDRQFILSSKKLLLSDSGFYLCAWRAGITNYGYTFGSGTRLTVV.

The chain joins TRBV29-1 to TRBJ2-5; TRBD2 matches 11 bases. J was trimmed by 1 base and V by 2 bases; bases with no gene match: 6. Germline CDR1 reads SQVTM; CDR2 reads ANQGSEA. The CDR3 is 16 residues long. CDR3 nucleotides: TGCAGCGTTGAAAGGACTAGCGGGCCCCCCCAAGAGACCCAGTACTTC. Residues: CSVERTSGPPQETQYF.

The chain has TRBV28 and TRBJ1-4; D is ambiguous. This CDR3 has 16 amino acids. From germline, CDR1 is MDHEN and CDR2 SYDVKM. V was trimmed by 3 bases and J by 6 bases, leaving 17 bases between them. The CDR3: CASSFGVSESYEKLFF. In DNA form, the CDR3 reads TGTGCCAGCAGTTTCGGGGTCAGCGAATCCTATGAAAAACTGTTTTTT. Variable domain in full (rest from reference TRBV28 and TRBJ1-4): DVKVTQSSRYLVKRTGEKVFLECVQDMDHENMFWYRQDPGLGLRLIYFSYDVKMKEKGDIPEGYSVSREKKERFSLILESASTNQTSMYLCASSFGVSESYEKLFFGSGTQLSVL.

This clonotype was counted only a few times. The genes are TRBV11-2 and TRBJ1-2; D unresolved. Germline lookup yields CDR1 SGHAT and CDR2 FQNNGV. This CDR3 comprises 15 residues. Trimming removed 0 bases at V and 4 bases at J, with 12 bases between. The CDR3 coding sequence is TGTGCCAGCAGCTTAGAAGGTGAAGGCGGCTATGGCTACACCTTC. Translation gives CASSLEGEGGYGYTF.

This sequence joins TRBV30 and TRBJ2-4, with 8 bases matching TRBD1. Trimming at V came to 4 bases and at J to 1 base, leaving 15 bases not matched to a gene. The length of the CDR3 is 18 residues. Germline loops: CDR1 GTSNPN, CDR2 SVGIG (reference sequence). The chain's CDR3 is CAWTTGVHPPFAKNIQYF. Written as DNA, the CDR3 is TGTGCCTGGACGACAGGGGTTCATCCCCCCTTCGCCAAAAACATTCAGTACTTC. The full variable domain, in which reference TRBV30 and TRBJ2-4 provide the parts outside the CDR3, is SQTIHQWPATLVQPVGSPLSLECTVEGTSNPNLYWYRQAAGRGLQLLFYSVGIGQISSEVPQNLSASRPQDRQFILSSKKLLLSDSGFYLCAWTTGVHPPFAKNIQYFGAGTRLSVL.

The rearrangement uses TRBV29-1 and TRBJ2-1; D gene ambiguous. Germline CDR1 SQVTM, CDR2 ANQGSEA. The CDR3 extends over 11 amino acids. Deletions cut 6 bases from V and 8 bases from J, with 11 bases between. Here the CDR3 reads CSVDSNHEQFF. CDR3 nucleotide sequence: TGCAGCGTCGATAGCAACCATGAGCAGTTCTTC.

The rearrangement joins TRBV20-1 to TRBJ1-1, with unresolved D. Trimming took 2 bases from V and 0 from J, leaving 16 bases between them. CDR1 and CDR2 from the germline V gene are DFQATT and SNEGSKA (reference sequence). The CDR3 runs to 16 residues. CDR3 protein: CSARLRPGPLNTEAFF. In DNA, the CDR3 is TGCAGTGCTAGATTGCGGCCAGGACCATTGAACACTGAAGCTTTCTTT.